Listed below are T cell receptor beta chains from one sample, sequenced in a study of OX40 agonist ivuxolimab in advanced cancers. Sequencing used immunoSEQ multiplex PCR; TCRdb keeps in-frame clones, though not all of them. The table has around 87,000 clones, roughly 94% seen once. This material consisted of CD4+ or CD8+ T cells sorted from blood, taken in a trial of the OX40 agonist ivuxolimab. These receptors were obtained from an adult with an advanced solid tumor such as melanoma, head and neck, liver or kidney cancer. The CDR3 runs from the conserved cysteine through the conserved F or W. A D gene is named only where the DNA matches it firmly. Clone size, where shown, is once, few, many, or a class for clones that have expanded.

CDR3aa: CASSEGQGQETQYF; CDR3nt: TGTGCCAGCAGTGAGGGACAGGGACAAGAGACCCAGTACTTC; d_gene: TRBD1; j_gene: TRBJ2-5; v_gene: TRBV6-5; abundance: -
CDR3aa: CASSQDGNRLNIQYF; CDR3nt: TGCGCCAGCAGCCAAGATGGAAACAGGTTGAACATTCAGTACTTC; d_gene: -; j_gene: TRBJ2-4; v_gene: TRBV4-3; abundance: -
CDR3aa: CASSEVALAGGATDTQYF; CDR3nt: TGTGCCAGCAGCGAAGTTGCGCTAGCGGGAGGGGCCACAGATACGCAGTATTTT; d_gene: TRBD2; j_gene: TRBJ2-3; v_gene: TRBV9; abundance: -
CDR3aa: CASSRTSTYEQYF; CDR3nt: TGTGCCAGCAGTAGGACTAGCACCTACGAGCAGTACTTC; d_gene: TRBD2; j_gene: TRBJ2-7; v_gene: TRBV27; abundance: few
CDR3aa: CASSFYNEQFF; CDR3nt: TGTGCCAGCAGTTTCTACAATGAGCAGTTCTTC; d_gene: -; j_gene: TRBJ2-1; v_gene: TRBV27; abundance: -
CDR3aa: CASSLTGLDEQFF; CDR3nt: TGTGCCAGCAGCTTAACTGGACTAGATGAGCAGTTCTTC; d_gene: TRBD2; j_gene: TRBJ2-1; v_gene: TRBV7-3; abundance: -
CDR3aa: CASSISRPYEQYF; CDR3nt: TGTGCCAGTAGTATCTCCAGGCCCTACGAGCAGTACTTC; d_gene: -; j_gene: TRBJ2-7; v_gene: TRBV19; abundance: -
CDR3aa: CASSLLSGANYGYTF; CDR3nt: TGTGCCAGCAGCTTACTTTCAGGGGCTAACTATGGCTACACCTTC; d_gene: -; j_gene: TRBJ1-2; v_gene: TRBV11-2; abundance: -
CDR3aa: CASSQDSGAETQYF; CDR3nt: TGCGCCAGCAGCCAAGATAGCGGGGCAGAGACCCAGTACTTC; d_gene: TRBD2; j_gene: TRBJ2-5; v_gene: TRBV4-1; abundance: -
CDR3aa: CATTGGAKTQYF; CDR3nt: TGTGCCACGACAGGGGGCGCGAAGACCCAGTACTTC; d_gene: TRBD1; j_gene: TRBJ2-5; v_gene: TRBV19; abundance: -
CDR3aa: CASSQQDAESSTEAFF; CDR3nt: TGCGCCAGCAGCCAACAAGACGCCGAATCGAGCACTGAAGCTTTCTTT; d_gene: -; j_gene: TRBJ1-1; v_gene: TRBV4-1; abundance: -
CDR3aa: CASGGGSNQPQHF; CDR3nt: TGTGCCAGCGGAGGGGGGTCCAATCAGCCCCAGCATTTT; d_gene: -; j_gene: TRBJ1-5; v_gene: TRBV9; abundance: -
CDR3aa: CASSFLTGELFF; CDR3nt: TGTGCCAGCAGTTTTCTAACCGGGGAGCTGTTTTTT; d_gene: -; j_gene: TRBJ2-2; v_gene: TRBV27; abundance: -
CDR3aa: CAWSRGTEAFF; CDR3nt: TGTGCCTGGAGTCGGGGGACTGAAGCTTTCTTT; d_gene: -; j_gene: TRBJ1-1; v_gene: TRBV30; abundance: -
CDR3aa: CASSLSTGNYGYTF; CDR3nt: TGTGCCAGCAGTTTGTCGACAGGGAATTATGGCTACACCTTC; d_gene: TRBD1; j_gene: TRBJ1-2; v_gene: TRBV28; abundance: -
CDR3aa: CASSSMGVYNEQFF; CDR3nt: TGTGCCAGCAGTTCCATGGGGGTATACAATGAGCAGTTCTTC; d_gene: -; j_gene: TRBJ2-1; v_gene: TRBV27; abundance: -
CDR3aa: CALDRLSYGYTF; CDR3nt: TGTGCCTTAGACAGACTTTCCTATGGCTACACCTTC; d_gene: -; j_gene: TRBJ1-2; v_gene: TRBV30; abundance: -
CDR3aa: CASNFRGENTEAFF; CDR3nt: TGTGCCAGTAATTTCAGGGGTGAGAACACTGAAGCTTTCTTT; d_gene: -; j_gene: TRBJ1-1; v_gene: TRBV19; abundance: -
CDR3aa: CASSQEPGGLDTQYF; CDR3nt: TGCGCCAGCAGCCAAGAACCGGGGGGGCTAGATACGCAGTATTTT; d_gene: TRBD2; j_gene: TRBJ2-3; v_gene: TRBV4-1; abundance: -
CDR3aa: CASSRRTGDGQFF; CDR3nt: TGTGCCAGCAGTAGGCGGACGGGCGATGGGCAGTTCTTC; d_gene: -; j_gene: TRBJ2-1; v_gene: TRBV27; abundance: -
CDR3aa: CASSAGQGARAGELFF; CDR3nt: TGCGCCAGCAGCGCAGGACAGGGGGCTCGAGCCGGGGAGCTGTTTTTT; d_gene: TRBD1; j_gene: TRBJ2-2; v_gene: TRBV5-1; abundance: -
CDR3aa: CASSLGAGQETQYF; CDR3nt: TGTGCCAGCAGCTTAGGGGCAGGACAGGAGACCCAGTACTTC; d_gene: -; j_gene: TRBJ2-5; v_gene: TRBV7-9; abundance: -
CDR3aa: CASSLVGANEAFF; CDR3nt: TGCGCCAGCAGCTTGGTGGGAGCTAATGAAGCTTTCTTT; d_gene: -; j_gene: TRBJ1-1; v_gene: TRBV5-1; abundance: once
CDR3aa: CASSISSGSRYNEQFF; CDR3nt: TGTGCCAGCAGTATCTCGAGCGGGAGTCGGTACAATGAGCAGTTCTTC; d_gene: TRBD2; j_gene: TRBJ2-1; v_gene: TRBV5-5; abundance: -
CDR3aa: CASSQDLRSTDTQYF; CDR3nt: TGCGCCAGCAGCCAAGATCTAAGGAGTACAGATACGCAGTATTTT; d_gene: -; j_gene: TRBJ2-3; v_gene: TRBV4-3; abundance: -
CDR3aa: CASTKYPAASPQETQYF; CDR3nt: TGTGCCAGTACCAAATACCCCGCGGCCAGTCCCCAAGAGACCCAGTACTTC; d_gene: -; j_gene: TRBJ2-5; v_gene: TRBV19; abundance: once
CDR3aa: CASSQDRVHYEQYF; CDR3nt: TGTGCCAGCAGCCAAGACAGGGTTCACTACGAGCAGTACTTC; d_gene: TRBD1; j_gene: TRBJ2-7; v_gene: TRBV7-8; abundance: -
CDR3aa: CASSQDFGFTEAFF; CDR3nt: TGTGCCAGCAGCCAAGATTTTGGGTTCACTGAAGCTTTCTTT; d_gene: -; j_gene: TRBJ1-1; v_gene: TRBV14; abundance: once
CDR3aa: CASSLVNTEAFF; CDR3nt: TGTGCCAGCAGCTTGGTTAACACTGAAGCTTTCTTT; d_gene: -; j_gene: TRBJ1-1; v_gene: TRBV5-6; abundance: -